The 19 T cell receptor beta chains listed next were all sequenced from one sample in a study of OX40 agonist ivuxolimab in advanced cancers. Data came from immunoSEQ multiplex PCR; TCRdb stores just in-frame clones and leaves some out. The profile shows over 60,000 clones, 75% to 90% of them singletons. The source material was CD4+ or CD8+ T cells sorted from blood, sampled in a trial of the OX40 agonist ivuxolimab. Receptors were obtained from an adult with an advanced solid tumor such as melanoma, head and neck, liver or kidney cancer.

The rearrangement links TRBV18 to TRBJ2-1; no firm D call. Trimming pared 3 bases from V and 2 bases from J, leaving 8 bases between. The CDR3 runs 14 residues. Germline values: CDR1 KGHSH, CDR2 LQKENI. The CDR3 here is CASSPGSAYNEQFF. The CDR3, as DNA: TGTGCCAGCTCACCGGGCTCCGCCTACAATGAGCAGTTCTTC.

The chain carries TRBV6-9 and TRBJ2-7, with a possible D match to TRBD1 (6 bases). Deletions cut 3 bases from V and 5 bases from J, with 8 bases between. Germline lookup yields CDR1 MNHGY and CDR2 SVAAGI. This CDR3 is 12 amino acids long. CDR3 sequence: CASSYQGNEQYF. Written as DNA, the CDR3 is TGTGCCAGCAGTTACCAGGGGAACGAGCAGTACTTC.

The chain links TRBV11-2 to TRBJ2-7; D remains ambiguous. This CDR3 has 14 amino acids. Germline V CDR1 and CDR2: SGHAT, FQNNGV. Trimming shortened V by 3 bases and J by 4 bases, and 13 bases separated the two germline ends. The CDR3 nucleotides read TGTGCCAGCAGCTTCCGGCCTGGCTCGTACGAGCAGTACTTC. It specifies CASSFRPGSYEQYF. The full variable domain, rest sourced from reference TRBV11-2 and TRBJ2-7, is EAGVAQSPRYKIIEKRQSVAFWCNPISGHATLYWYQQILGQGPKLLIQFQNNGVVDDSQLPKDRFSAERLKGVDSTLKIQPAKLEDSAVYLCASSFRPGSYEQYFGPGTRLTVT.

The V and J genes are TRBV14 and TRBJ2-1; perhaps TRBD2 as D (5 bases). V was pared by 3 bases and J by 7 bases, with 16 bases between. Germline-derived CDR1 and CDR2 are SGHDN and FVKESK. CDR3 length: 15 residues. The DNA of the CDR3 is TGTGCCAGCAGCCAGGTATCCGGACTCAGGAATGAGCAGTTCTTC. This encodes CASSQVSGLRNEQFF.

The J gene is TRBJ1-1, the V gene TRBV30; TRBD1 aligns across 10 bases. The CDR3 is 17 residues long. Germline values: CDR1 GTSNPN, CDR2 SVGIG (reference sequence). The V and J ends lost 0 bases and 1 base, in that order; junction bases with no gene match: 8. CDR3 DNA sequence: TGTGCCTGGAGTGTACGTGACAGGGGGCTTGCGAACACTGAAGCTTTCTTT. As protein: CAWSVRDRGLANTEAFF.

The chain carries TRBV10-3 and TRBJ2-7, with TRBD2 matching over 10 bases. CDR3 length: 15 residues. CDR1 is ENHRY, CDR2 SYGVKD, per germline. V trimming: 6 bases; J trimming: 3 bases; junction bases outside the gene matches: 8. The CDR3, as DNA: TGTGCCATCAGAGCCGGGCTAGCGGGAGTCTACGAGCAGTACTTC. Translating gives CAIRAGLAGVYEQYF.

Only one count was recorded for this clone. V is TRBV5-1 and J is TRBJ1-1; D possibly corresponds to TRBD1 (5 bases). Trimming shortened V by 4 bases and J by 0 bases, and 19 bases separated the two germline ends. CDR3 length equals 17 residues. From germline, CDR1 is SGHRS and CDR2 YFSETQ. In DNA, the CDR3 is TGCGCCAGCAGCCGGGGGAGGTTTGCGGGGATGAACACTGAAGCTTTCTTT. Translation gives CASSRGRFAGMNTEAFF. The entire variable domain, with the rest obtained from reference TRBV5-1 and TRBJ1-1, is as follows: KAGVTQTPRYLIKTRGQQVTLSCSPISGHRSVSWYQQTPGQGLQFLFEYFSETQRNKGNFPGRFSGRQFSNSRSEMNVSTLELGDSALYLCASSRGRFAGMNTEAFFGQGTRLTVV.

The chain has TRBV10-1 and TRBJ2-1, with D perhaps matching TRBD1 (6 bases). This CDR3 region has 12 residues. Trimming pared 6 bases from V and 5 bases from J, leaving 8 bases between. Germline CDR1 WNHNN, CDR2 SYGVQD (reference sequence). CDR3 in DNA: TGCGCCAGCAGCTACAGGGACAATGAGCAGTTCTTC. Translating it yields CASSYRDNEQFF.

The chain couples TRBV30 to TRBJ1-1; tentative D call: TRBD1 (5 bases). Trimming removed 0 bases from V and 5 bases from J, with 16 bases in between. From germline, CDR1 is GTSNPN and CDR2 SVGIG (reference sequence). The CDR3 is 15 amino acids. CDR3 protein: CAWSVITGAGTEAFF. The CDR3 nucleotides are TGTGCCTGGAGTGTAATAACTGGGGCGGGAACTGAAGCTTTCTTT.

This chain links TRBV10-1 with TRBJ1-3; no clear D. Trimming shortened V by 6 bases and J by 0 bases, and 9 bases separated the two germline ends. There are 14 residues in the CDR3. The germline gives CDR1 WNHNN, CDR2 SYGVQD (reference sequence). The CDR3 reads CASSDGSSGNTIYF. CDR3 nucleotides: TGCGCCAGCAGCGACGGGAGCTCTGGAAACACCATATATTTT.

This clone has more than one count but fewer than ten. The genes are TRBV19 and TRBJ1-5, with a possible D match to TRBD1 (6 bases). The V end was cut by 5 bases, the J end by 3 bases, with 17 bases between. This CDR3 is built from 16 residues. Germline-derived CDR1 and CDR2 are LNHDA and SQIVND (reference sequence). CDR3 in amino acids: CASSPPGAANNQPQHF. The CDR3 DNA reads TGTGCCAGTAGTCCCCCGGGGGCAGCTAACAATCAGCCCCAGCATTTT.

The rearrangement uses TRBV5-1 and TRBJ1-2; TRBD1 is a possible D gene (6 bases). The CDR3 sequence is 13 residues long. The V gene's germline CDR1 is SGHRS and CDR2 YFSETQ. Trimming left V 6 bases short and J 4 bases short, with 13 bases between. CDR3 coding DNA: TGCGCCAGCAAAGCTCCGGACAGCTATGGCTACACCTTC. Translating gives CASKAPDSYGYTF.

The V and J genes are TRBV7-2 and TRBJ2-1; 9 positions agree with TRBD1. The CDR3 consists of 15 residues. Germline V CDR1 and CDR2: SGHTA, FQGNSA. Losses at the gene ends were 4 bases for V and 7 bases for J; bases not matched to a gene: 8. CDR3 DNA: TGTGCCAGCAGCTCCCAACAGGGGGCTGGGAATGAGCAGTTCTTC. This translates into CASSSQQGAGNEQFF. The variable domain in full, with the rest retrieved from reference TRBV7-2 and TRBJ2-1, is GAGVSQSPSNKVTEKGKDVELRCDPISGHTALYWYRQSLGQGLEFLIYFQGNSAPDKSGLPSDRFSAERTGGSVSTLTIQRTQQEDSAVYLCASSSQQGAGNEQFFGPGTRLTVL.

The chain links TRBV10-1 to TRBJ2-3, with 7 nucleotides matching TRBD2. Germline V gives CDR1 WNHNN, CDR2 SYGVQD (reference sequence). The V gene end was trimmed by 2 bases and the J gene end by 4 bases; junction bases not matched to a gene: 9. The CDR3 covers 16 residues. This CDR3 is CASSERASGSADTQYF. The CDR3 region has the DNA TGCGCCAGCAGTGAGAGGGCTAGCGGTAGCGCAGATACGCAGTATTTT.

CDR3 sequence: CASSHPWGTQKKETQYF. In DNA form, the CDR3 reads TGTGCCAGCAGCCACCCCTGGGGGACTCAGAAAAAAGAGACCCAGTACTTC. V gene TRBV14 combines with J gene TRBJ2-5, with TRBD2 as a possible D gene (6 bases). The CDR3 is 17 residues long. The V gene's germline CDR1 is SGHDN and CDR2 FVKESK. The germline V and J ends were trimmed by 3 bases and 3 bases, with 20 bases remaining between them.

The V and J genes are TRBV5-1 and TRBJ2-1; 7 bases align to TRBD2. Germline CDR1 SGHRS, CDR2 YFSETQ. This CDR3 comprises 13 residues. Trimming removed 3 bases from V and 5 bases from J; junction bases left unmatched: 2. In nucleotides, the CDR3 is TGCGCCAGCAGCTCGGGACTACACAATGAGCAGTTCTTC. It codes for CASSSGLHNEQFF.

Written as DNA, the CDR3 is TGTGCCACCAGCAAACGAGTGAGCTCCTACGAGCAGTACTTC. Its protein product is CATSKRVSSYEQYF. This rearrangement joins TRBV15 to TRBJ2-7; unclear D gene. From germline, CDR1 is LNHNV and CDR2 YYDKDF (reference sequence). The CDR3 contains 14 residues. Trimming removed 4 bases at V and 0 bases at J, with 10 bases between.

This clone was recorded only once. The CDR3 reads CAIRPSLDRASEQYF. The CDR3 DNA is TGTGCCATCAGGCCAAGTCTAGACAGGGCCAGCGAGCAGTACTTC. The chain is built from TRBV10-3 and TRBJ2-7; 7 bases align to TRBD1. The trim removed 6 bases at V and 6 bases at J, leaving 14 bases unmatched. Germline V gene sequence: CDR1 ENHRY, CDR2 SYGVKD. The CDR3 extends over 15 amino acids.

This chain joins TRBV18 and TRBJ2-1, with D perhaps matching TRBD1 (5 bases). V was clipped by 3 bases and J by 5 bases, with 8 bases between them. CDR3 length: 13 residues. The germline V gene has CDR1 KGHSH and CDR2 LQKENI. This chain's CDR3 is CASSPGPNNEQFF. In DNA, the CDR3 is TGTGCCAGCTCACCGGGGCCCAACAATGAGCAGTTCTTC.